Ten or more counts support the clone carrying this T cell receptor (beta chain). The antigen remains unidentified. These data originate in a study of T cells in Graves' hyperthyroidism and ophthalmopathy. Germline V CDR1 and CDR2: KGHDR, SFDVKD. With 12 bases removed from V and 1 base from J, the gap between germline ends came to 12 bases. The CDR3 is 13 residues long. The TCR beta CDR3 regions underwent amplification using RNA transcripts as the source. The TCR CDR3 first-round RT-PCR relied on the HTBI primer set. TCRdb re-called the multiplex PCR reads through MiXCR, storing one row per CDR3 protein. The sample lists about 210,000 distinct CDR3 sequences, roughly 15% seen once, with roughly 50% in the top ten. Study-wide points: Ophthalmopathy prediction by the model preceded onset by a median about 6.5 months.

This sequence was found in a man aged 50 to 59 with Graves' hyperthyroidism. Source material: blood. The V and J genes are TRBV24-1 and TRBJ1-3; weak D call: TRBD1 (5 bases). CDR3 DNA sequence: TGTGCCGTGCAACAGGATTCTGGAAACACCATATATTTT. Translation gives CAVQQDSGNTIYF.